Following are 27 T cell receptor beta chains from one sample sequenced in a study of T cells in Graves' hyperthyroidism and ophthalmopathy. There were TCR beta CDR3 regions amplified from RNA transcripts. Primed by the HTBI set, a first-round RT-PCR was run on the TCR CDR3. From the multiplex PCR reads, TCRdb called clonotypes with MiXCR, one entry per CDR3 protein. Among 250,000 to 300,000 distinct CDR3 sequences listed, 13% to 15% were seen once. Material: blood. Receptors were obtained from a woman aged 40 to 49 with Graves' hyperthyroidism that later progressed to Graves' ophthalmopathy.

Concerning this clonotype itself: A read error may produce the germline difference seen at one junction end. This rearrangement joins TRBV4-2 to TRBJ2-3, with TRBD2 matching 7 bases. Germline CDR1 and CDR2: LGHNA and YNFKEQ. The CDR3 is made up of 17 amino acids. This CDR3 reads CASSQRVGLISTDTPYF. The CDR3 coding sequence is TGTGCCAGCAGCCAACGCGTGGGACTAATTAGCACAGATACGCCGTATTTT.

V usage is TRBV20-1 and J usage is TRBJ2-1; perhaps TRBD2 as D (6 bases). V was clipped by 3 bases and J by 8 bases, with 11 bases between them. This CDR3 region has 12 residues. Per the germline V gene, CDR1 is DFQATT and CDR2 is SNEGSKA (reference sequence). The CDR3 coding sequence is TGCAGTGCTAGCGGGAGAGGCTATGAGCAGTTCTTC. Its translation: CSASGRGYEQFF.

This clonotype was seen ten or more times. The rearrangement joins TRBV28 to TRBJ1-5; D is possibly TRBD1 (6 bases). The V gene lost 5 bases and the J gene lost 7 bases, with 30 bases spanning the gap. This CDR3 is built from 19 residues. Germline assignment: CDR1 MDHEN and CDR2 SYDVKM. The chain's CDR3 is CASSQNRLMIQGERQPQHF. The CDR3 DNA is TGTGCCAGCAGTCAAAATCGGCTCATGATACAGGGTGAGAGGCAGCCCCAGCATTTT.

The V call is TRBV6-1, the J call TRBJ2-3; TRBD2 agrees at 12 bases. The CDR3 consists of 18 residues. Unmatched junction bases numbered 10, after V lost 4 bases and J lost 2 bases. Per the germline V gene, CDR1 is MNHNS and CDR2 is SASEGT. The CDR3 loop is CASSVLAGGPGNTDTQYF. The DNA for the CDR3 is TGTGCCAGCAGTGTCCTAGCGGGAGGGCCAGGGAACACAGATACGCAGTATTTT.

This clonotype was counted many times. The genes are TRBV28 and TRBJ2-3, with TRBD2 identical over 11 bases. The germline V gene encodes CDR1 MDHEN and CDR2 SYDVKM. Trimming removed 5 bases from V and 5 bases from J; junction bases left unmatched: 6. The CDR3 runs 15 residues. CDR3 nucleotide sequence: TGTGCCAGCAGTCTAGGGACTAGCGGAAGAGATACGCAGTATTTT. As protein: CASSLGTSGRDTQYF.

This clonotype showed up many times. The gene calls are TRBV30 and TRBJ1-1; weak D call: TRBD1 (5 bases). V dropped 3 bases and J dropped 4 bases, with 21 bases sitting between them. The CDR3 extends over 16 amino acids. Germline V gene lookup returns CDR1 GTSNPN and CDR2 SVGIG (reference sequence). The CDR3 DNA reads as TGTGCCTGGAGGACCCTCCTAGGACGGGGGACCACTGAAGCTTTCTTT. Translation gives CAWRTLLGRGTTEAFF.

This clonotype was observed at least ten times. This chain links TRBV7-8 with TRBJ2-3; 10 bases are shared with TRBD2. This CDR3 comprises 14 residues. Germline V gives CDR1 SGHVS, CDR2 FQNEAQ. V lost 8 bases to trimming and J lost 1 base; unmatched junction nucleotides: 3. CDR3 loop: CASRLAGGTDTQYF. CDR3 sequence (DNA): TGTGCCAGCCGCCTAGCGGGGGGCACAGATACGCAGTATTTT.

The table lists this clonotype with many counts. This chain connects TRBV11-2 to TRBJ1-6; maybe TRBD1 (6 bases). Trimming pared 1 base from V and 6 bases from J, leaving 13 bases between. This CDR3 is built from 16 residues. Germline V gene lookup returns CDR1 SGHAT and CDR2 FQNNGV. The CDR3 region is CASSLVWGASNSPLHF. CDR3 nucleotide sequence: TGTGCCAGCAGCTTAGTATGGGGGGCGAGTAATTCACCCCTCCACTTT. Looking up the rest from reference TRBV11-2 and TRBJ1-6 gives the full variable domain: EAGVAQSPRYKIIEKRQSVAFWCNPISGHATLYWYQQILGQGPKLLIQFQNNGVVDDSQLPKDRFSAERLKGVDSTLKIQPAKLEDSAVYLCASSLVWGASNSPLHFGNGTRLTVT.

The table lists this clonotype with many counts. This chain uses TRBV7-8 with TRBJ2-2; maybe TRBD2 (5 bases). This CDR3 is built from 21 residues. V lost 0 bases to trimming and J lost 1 base, with 24 bases between them. Germline V gene sequence: CDR1 SGHVS, CDR2 FQNEAQ. This CDR3 reads CASSLAFLGNQAGMNTGELFF. CDR3 nucleotide sequence: TGTGCCAGCAGCTTAGCATTTCTGGGAAATCAAGCCGGGATGAACACCGGGGAGCTGTTTTTT.

This clonotype was recorded many times. The V call is TRBV7-8, the J call TRBJ2-1; 8 bases align to TRBD2. CDR1 and CDR2 from the germline V gene are SGHVS and FQNEAQ. The CDR3 has 16 amino acids. The J segment lost 0 bases and the V segment lost 1 base, leaving 2 bases of the junction unmatched. As DNA, the CDR3 is TGTGCCAGCAGCTTAGTCGGGACTAGCTCCTACAATGAGCAGTTCTTC. It encodes CASSLVGTSSYNEQFF. The entire variable domain, with the rest obtained from reference TRBV7-8 and TRBJ2-1, is as follows: GAGVSQSPRYKVAKRGQDVALRCDPISGHVSLFWYQQALGQGPEFLTYFQNEAQLDKSGLPSDRFFAERPEGSVSTLKIQRTQQEDSAVYLCASSLVGTSSYNEQFFGPGTRLTVL.

This clonotype was observed at least ten times. J is TRBJ2-2 and V is TRBV11-2; D remains ambiguous. The CDR3 sequence is 14 residues long. Trimming took 3 bases from V and 3 from J, leaving 8 bases between them. Germline V gives CDR1 SGHAT, CDR2 FQNNGV. CDR3 amino acids: CASSLLIYTGELFF. In DNA form, the CDR3 reads TGTGCCAGCAGCTTGCTTATCTACACCGGGGAGCTGTTTTTT.

This clonotype came up many times. The chain employs TRBV12-3 or TRBV12-4 and TRBJ2-1, with 7 positions matching TRBD1. V trimming: 7 bases; J trimming: 4 bases; junction bases outside the gene matches: 13. The CDR3 is 16 amino acids. The CDR3 is CASNPLAGTAYNEQFF. Here the CDR3 DNA reads TGTGCCAGCAATCCTCTGGCCGGGACAGCGTACAATGAGCAGTTCTTC.

This clonotype was detected a few times. V usage is TRBV29-1 and J usage is TRBJ2-1; TRBD2 matches at 12 bases. The CDR3 covers 15 residues. J lost 15 bases, V lost 0 bases, and 12 bases had no gene match. Germline CDR1 SQVTM, CDR2 ANQGSEA. The CDR3 nucleotides read TGCAGCGTTGAAGATCCCCAAACTCTAGCGGGAGGGGCGTTCTTC. It is translated as CSVEDPQTLAGGAFF.

This clonotype was counted at least ten times. The chain couples TRBV11-1 to TRBJ2-2, with 8 bases lining up with TRBD1. Trimming removed 5 bases from V and 4 bases from J; junction bases left unmatched: 6. The CDR3 length is 15 residues. CDR1 SGHAT and CDR2 FQDESV come from the germline V gene (reference sequence). The CDR3 reads CASSTGTGATGELFF. The CDR3 DNA reads as TGTGCCAGCAGCACGGGGACAGGCGCCACCGGGGAGCTGTTTTTT.

This clonotype was counted many times. The chain is built from TRBV28 and TRBJ2-1; 15 bases align to TRBD2. CDR1 and CDR2 from the germline V gene are MDHEN and SYDVKM. The CDR3 extends over 18 amino acids. V gave up 2 bases and J gave up 7 bases; unmatched junction bases: 9. The CDR3 sequence: CASSLLGLAGGPMNEQFF. CDR3 DNA: TGTGCCAGCAGTTTACTCGGACTAGCGGGAGGGCCAATGAATGAGCAGTTCTTC.

This clonotype was seen repeatedly, ten times or more. V usage is TRBV28 and J usage is TRBJ1-1, with D possibly being TRBD1 (5 bases). The CDR3 loop spans 15 amino acids. Trimming stripped 10 bases from V and 4 bases from J, with 22 bases between. Germline V CDR1 and CDR2: MDHEN, SYDVKM. The CDR3 nucleotides are TGTGCCATCCTCCGGGAGGGGCCGGGAGCCACTGAAGCTTTCTTT. Translating gives CAILREGPGATEAFF.

In regard to this clonotype: With a much larger clone just one base away, this may be a read error. V usage is TRBV20-1 and J usage is TRBJ2-1; D possibly matches TRBD1 or TRBD2 (6 bases each). The CDR3 sequence is 14 residues long. The ends were cut back, 0 bases at V and 9 bases at J, with 15 bases in the middle. Germline V gives CDR1 DFQATT, CDR2 SNEGSKA (reference sequence). CDR3 residues: CSARDPHSGAEQFF. The CDR3 DNA sequence: TGCAGTGCTAGAGACCCCCACTCGGGGGCTGAGCAGTTCTTC.

This clonotype was observed a handful of times. This chain joins TRBV10-1 and TRBJ2-7; D gene unclear. The CDR3 consists of 13 residues. Per germline, CDR1 WNHNN and CDR2 SYGVQD (reference sequence). V was clipped by 2 bases and J by 1 base, with 6 bases between them. The CDR3 DNA reads as TGCGCCAGCAGTGAGATAGGATCCTACGAGCAGTACTTC. As protein: CASSEIGSYEQYF.

Ten or more counts support this clonotype. The chain couples TRBV27 to TRBJ2-7; D call uncertain. Trimming took 3 bases from V and 6 from J, leaving 12 bases between them. This CDR3 has 13 residues. Per germline, CDR1 MNHEY and CDR2 SMNVEV (reference sequence). CDR3 sequence (DNA): TGTGCCAGCAGTTTCTTGAGTAGCTCCGAGCAGTACTTC. As protein: CASSFLSSSEQYF.

This clonotype was seen repeatedly, ten times or more. The chain recombines TRBV3-1 with TRBJ2-1; 7 bases are a match to TRBD1. CDR1 and CDR2 (germline): LGHDT, YNNKEL (reference sequence). With 4 bases clipped from V and 6 bases from J, the junction kept 9 bases outside the gene matches. This CDR3 has 15 residues. The CDR3 bases are TGTGCCAGCAGCCGGGACAGCGTACGAGGCAATGAGCAGTTCTTC. Translated: CASSRDSVRGNEQFF.

Remarks on this clonotype: This may be a read error, as it is one base from a much larger clone. This chain links TRBV5-1 with TRBJ1-2, with D possibly matching TRBD1 (6 bases). V dropped 1 base and J dropped 6 bases, with 13 bases sitting between them. Germline V gene data show CDR1 as SGHRS and CDR2 as YFSETQ. The CDR3 length is 14 residues. In DNA form, the CDR3 reads TGCGCCAGCAGCTTGACAGGGATATCTGATGGCTACACCTTC. Translation gives CASSLTGISDGYTF. Looking up the rest from reference TRBV5-1 and TRBJ1-2 gives the full variable domain: KAGVTQTPRYLIKTRGQQVTLSCSPISGHRSVSWYQQTPGQGLQFLFEYFSETQRNKGNFPGRFSGRQFSNSRSEMNVSTLELGDSALYLCASSLTGISDGYTFGSGTRLTVV.

In its sample, this clonotype was seen many times. The chain uses TRBV5-1 and TRBJ2-7; D remains unclear. This CDR3 comprises 15 residues. V lost 0 bases, J lost 2 bases, and 12 bases lay in between. Germline CDR1 and CDR2: SGHRS and YFSETQ. CDR3 protein: CASSLGPRSTYEQYF. DNA of the CDR3: TGCGCCAGCAGCTTGGGTCCCCGGTCCACCTACGAGCAGTACTTC.

This clonotype was seen many times. The CDR3 loop is CASSSTGWGTQYF. DNA for the CDR3: TGTGCCAGCAGCTCGACAGGGTGGGGTACGCAGTATTTT. The chain couples TRBV7-3 to TRBJ2-3, with 7 bases lining up with TRBD1. Germline V gives CDR1 SGHTA, CDR2 FQGTGA. V was pared by 4 bases and J by 8 bases, with 6 bases of the junction left unmatched. This CDR3 is built from 13 residues.

This clonotype has a count of ten or more. The chain is built from TRBV6-1 and TRBJ2-1; TRBD2 might be the D (6 bases). Trimming pared 3 bases from V and 12 bases from J, leaving 18 bases between. Germline V gene sequence: CDR1 MNHNS, CDR2 SASEGT. The CDR3 covers 14 residues. The DNA for the CDR3 is TGTGCCAGCAGTGACCTAGGCGGGAACAATAGGCAGTTCTTC. Protein: CASSDLGGNNRQFF.

This clonotype was counted between two and nine times. This rearrangement joins TRBV5-1 to TRBJ2-1; 10 bases map to TRBD2. Trimming at V came to 2 bases and at J to 6 bases, leaving 8 bases not matched to a gene. This CDR3 comprises 16 residues. Germline CDR1 SGHRS, CDR2 YFSETQ. The CDR3: CASSFLPLAGANEQFF. As DNA, the CDR3 is TGCGCCAGCAGCTTCCTACCTCTAGCGGGAGCCAATGAGCAGTTCTTC.

This clonotype was picked up many times. The CDR3 is CAISESRYRPGVQTQYF. The CDR3 DNA is TGTGCCATCAGTGAGTCGAGATACAGGCCTGGGGTTCAGACCCAGTACTTC. The chain combines TRBV10-3 with TRBJ2-5; D possibly corresponds to TRBD1 (5 bases). Germline loops: CDR1 ENHRY, CDR2 SYGVKD. Trimming pared 0 bases from V and 6 bases from J, leaving 20 bases between. The CDR3 runs 17 residues.

This clonotype was seen ten or more times. This sequence joins TRBV28 and TRBJ2-5; D remains ambiguous. Germline V gives CDR1 MDHEN, CDR2 SYDVKM. The V end lost 3 bases, the J end lost 5 bases, and 13 bases lay between the germline ends. The CDR3 runs 14 residues. The CDR3 reads CASSLAYPRETQYF. The CDR3 nucleotides read TGTGCCAGCAGTTTGGCCTATCCCCGGGAGACCCAGTACTTC.